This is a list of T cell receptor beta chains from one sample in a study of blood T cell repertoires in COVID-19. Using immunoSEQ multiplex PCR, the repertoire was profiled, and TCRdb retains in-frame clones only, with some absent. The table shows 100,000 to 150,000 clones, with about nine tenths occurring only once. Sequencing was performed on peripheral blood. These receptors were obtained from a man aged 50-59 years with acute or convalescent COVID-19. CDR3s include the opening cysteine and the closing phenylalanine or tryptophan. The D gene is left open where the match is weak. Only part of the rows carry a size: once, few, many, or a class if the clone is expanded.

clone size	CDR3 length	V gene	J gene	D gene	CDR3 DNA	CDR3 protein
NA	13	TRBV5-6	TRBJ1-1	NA	TGTGCCAGCAGCTTCGGTGCTTCGGCTGAAGCTTTCTTT	CASSFGASAEAFF
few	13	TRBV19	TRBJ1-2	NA	TGTGCCAGTAGTGGTCGGGGAGGTGATGGCTACACCTTC	CASSGRGGDGYTF
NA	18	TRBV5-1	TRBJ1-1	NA	TGCGCCAGCAGCCTTAAACAGACCACGACGGGGATGAACACTGAAGCTTTCTTT	CASSLKQTTTGMNTEAFF
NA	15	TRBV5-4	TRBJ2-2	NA	TGTGCCAGCAGCGCCTGGGAAGGGGGAGCCCGGGAGCTGTTTTTT	CASSAWEGGARELFF
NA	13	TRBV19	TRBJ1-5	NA	TGTGCCAGTAGTTATTTAGGAGATCAGCCCCAGCATTTT	CASSYLGDQPQHF
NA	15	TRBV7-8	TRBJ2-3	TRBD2	TGTGCCAGCAGCCCCCCTCTAGCGGGGGGGCCGACGCAGTATTTT	CASSPPLAGGPTQYF
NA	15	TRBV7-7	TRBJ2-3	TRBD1	TGTGCTAGCAGCGCCCGGGACAGTCCCGTTGATACGCAGTATTTT	CASSARDSPVDTQYF
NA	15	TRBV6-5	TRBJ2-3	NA	TGTGCCAGCAGTTACTCGGGCCAGTTCACAGATACGCAGTATTTT	CASSYSGQFTDTQYF
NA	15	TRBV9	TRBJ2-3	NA	TGTGCCAGCAGCGTAGGGAGAGGAAACACAGATACGCAGTATTTT	CASSVGRGNTDTQYF
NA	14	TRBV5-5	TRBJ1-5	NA	TGTGCCAGCAGCTTGTCCACATGGAATCAGCCCCAGCATTTT	CASSLSTWNQPQHF
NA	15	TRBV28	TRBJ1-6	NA	TGTGCCAGCAGTTCGACTGTCGTTTATAATTCACCCCTCCACTTT	CASSSTVVYNSPLHF
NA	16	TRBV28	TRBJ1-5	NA	TGTGCCAGCAGCCGAAGGACGGACTATAGCAATCAGCCCCAGCATTTT	CASSRRTDYSNQPQHF
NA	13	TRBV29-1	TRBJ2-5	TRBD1	TGCAGCGTTGATGAGGGACAGGGGGAGACCCAGTACTTC	CSVDEGQGETQYF
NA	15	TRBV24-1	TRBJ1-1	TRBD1	TGTGCCACCGCAGGGACAGGGAGGTTCGACACTGAAGCTTTCTTT	CATAGTGRFDTEAFF
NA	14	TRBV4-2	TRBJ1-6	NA	TGTGCCAGCAGCCGCGAGGTCGGAGGATCACCCCTCCACTTT	CASSREVGGSPLHF
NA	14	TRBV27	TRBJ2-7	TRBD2	TGTGCCAGCAGGTCGGTCTTAGCGGGAGACGAGCAGTACTTC	CASRSVLAGDEQYF
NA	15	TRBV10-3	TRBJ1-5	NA	TGTGCCATCAGTGAGGGGGGGACGGGGAATCAGCCCCAGCATTTT	CAISEGGTGNQPQHF
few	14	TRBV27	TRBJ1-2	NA	TGTGCCAGCAGTTTATCTGGGGCTAGCTATGGCTACACCTTC	CASSLSGASYGYTF
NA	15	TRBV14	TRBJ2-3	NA	TGTGCCAGCAGCGGGCGAGGGCTCGGGACAGATACGCAGTATTTT	CASSGRGLGTDTQYF
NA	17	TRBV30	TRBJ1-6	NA	TGTGCCCAGAGTGTGTTGCGTGGGAGCTCCTATAATTCACCCCTCCACTTT	CAQSVLRGSSYNSPLHF
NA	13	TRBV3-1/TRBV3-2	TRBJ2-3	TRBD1	TGTGCCAGCAGCCCACAGGGGCGAGGTACGCAGTATTTT	CASSPQGRGTQYF
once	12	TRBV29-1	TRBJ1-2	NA	TGCAGCGTTGATTGGGGGCGGCGGGGCTACACCTTC	CSVDWGRRGYTF
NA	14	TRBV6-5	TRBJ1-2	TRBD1	TGTGCCAGCAGGCCCGGGACAGCTAACTATGGCTACACCTTC	CASRPGTANYGYTF
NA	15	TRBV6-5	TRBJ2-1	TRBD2	TGTGCCAGCAGGCGGGGGGGGGCGCAATACAATGAGCAGTTCTTC	CASRRGGAQYNEQFF
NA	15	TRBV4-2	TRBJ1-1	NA	TGTGCCAGCAGAGGTTACGCCGGAGTGAACACTGAAGCTTTCTTT	CASRGYAGVNTEAFF
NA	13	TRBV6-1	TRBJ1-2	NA	TGTGCCAGCAGTGAACAGGATAACTATGGCTACACCTTC	CASSEQDNYGYTF
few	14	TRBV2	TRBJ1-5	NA	TGTGCCAGCTCCCCGGGAGGATTCTATCAGCCCCAGCATTTT	CASSPGGFYQPQHF
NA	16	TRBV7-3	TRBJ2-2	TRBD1	TGTGCCAGCAGCCTCGGACAGGGTATCGGCACCGGGGAGCTGTTTTTT	CASSLGQGIGTGELFF
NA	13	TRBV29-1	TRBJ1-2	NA	TGCAGCGTTTCCCAGGGGTCCGACAATGGCTACACCTTC	CSVSQGSDNGYTF
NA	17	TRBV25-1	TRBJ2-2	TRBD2	TGTGCCAGCAGTGATGGACTAGCGGGGGGGCGAACCGGGGAGCTGTTTTTT	CASSDGLAGGRTGELFF
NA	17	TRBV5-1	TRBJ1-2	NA	TGCGCCAGCAGCCCCCGCGGGGGGGCGTTCCCGCCCTATGGCTACACCTTC	CASSPRGGAFPPYGYTF
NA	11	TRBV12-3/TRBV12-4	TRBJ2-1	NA	TGTGCCAGCAGTTCATACAATGAGCAGTTCTTC	CASSSYNEQFF
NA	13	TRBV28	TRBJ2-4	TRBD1	TGTGCCAGCTGGGGACAGGGGAATAGCATTCAGTACTTC	CASWGQGNSIQYF
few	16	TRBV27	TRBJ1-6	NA	TGTGCCAGCAGTACGCTAGGGGGGGCATCGGGTTCACCCCTCCACTTT	CASSTLGGASGSPLHF
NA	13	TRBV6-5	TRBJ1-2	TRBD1	TGTGCCAGCAGTTACAACAGGGGACTTGGCTACACCTTC	CASSYNRGLGYTF
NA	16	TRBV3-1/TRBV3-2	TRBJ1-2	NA	TGTGCCAGCAGCCGCCAGACCGATGCTAGAGGCTATGGCTACACCTTC	CASSRQTDARGYGYTF
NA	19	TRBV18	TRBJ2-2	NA	TGTGCCAGCTCATTTACCCTGCCCGGGGTGGCGGAAAACACCGGGGAGCTGTTTTTT	CASSFTLPGVAENTGELFF